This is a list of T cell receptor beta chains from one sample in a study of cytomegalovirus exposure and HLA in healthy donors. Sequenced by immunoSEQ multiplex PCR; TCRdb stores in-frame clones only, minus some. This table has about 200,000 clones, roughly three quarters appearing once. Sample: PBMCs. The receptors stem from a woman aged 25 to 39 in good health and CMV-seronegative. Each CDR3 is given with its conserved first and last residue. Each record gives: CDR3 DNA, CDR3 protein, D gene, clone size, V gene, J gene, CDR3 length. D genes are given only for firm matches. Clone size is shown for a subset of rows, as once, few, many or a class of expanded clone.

cdr3_nt: TGTGCCAGCAGCTTAGCGGGGACAGGGGGACACGAGCAGTACTTC
cdr3_aa: CASSLAGTGGHEQYF
d_call: TRBD1
clone_size: .
v_call: TRBV7-6
j_call: TRBJ2-7
cdr3_length: 15

cdr3_nt: TGTGCCAGTCACCAGGGCGGCTTGAACACTGAAGCTTTCTTT
cdr3_aa: CASHQGGLNTEAFF
d_call: .
clone_size: .
v_call: TRBV19
j_call: TRBJ1-1
cdr3_length: 14

cdr3_nt: TGTGCCAGCAGCTTAGACGGGGTGTGGCGGGGGCCACAAGAGACCCAGTACTTC
cdr3_aa: CASSLDGVWRGPQETQYF
d_call: .
clone_size: .
v_call: TRBV7-2
j_call: TRBJ2-5
cdr3_length: 18

cdr3_nt: TGTGCCGGCCAGAGGGACATCAATCAGCCCCAGCATTTT
cdr3_aa: CAGQRDINQPQHF
d_call: .
clone_size: .
v_call: TRBV2
j_call: TRBJ1-5
cdr3_length: 13

cdr3_nt: TGTGCCAGCAGCGGGGACAGGCCACCACCTAACTATGGCTACACCTTC
cdr3_aa: CASSGDRPPPNYGYTF
d_call: TRBD1
clone_size: .
v_call: TRBV7-9
j_call: TRBJ1-2
cdr3_length: 16

cdr3_nt: TGTGCCAGCAGCTTGGCGGGCAGGGGAGTAGATGAGCAGTTCTTC
cdr3_aa: CASSLAGRGVDEQFF
d_call: .
clone_size: .
v_call: TRBV5-4
j_call: TRBJ2-1
cdr3_length: 15

cdr3_nt: TGTGCCAGCAGTTCCTTCCCGACAGGGGGCAAAAATGGCTACACCTTC
cdr3_aa: CASSSFPTGGKNGYTF
d_call: TRBD1
clone_size: .
v_call: TRBV28
j_call: TRBJ1-2
cdr3_length: 16

cdr3_nt: TGTGCCAGCTCCCCCGGTTCCGGCTACACCTTC
cdr3_aa: CASSPGSGYTF
d_call: .
clone_size: once
v_call: TRBV18
j_call: TRBJ1-2
cdr3_length: 11

cdr3_nt: TGTGCCAGCAGCACCGGACAGGGGGCAGCTGAAGCTTTCTTT
cdr3_aa: CASSTGQGAAEAFF
d_call: TRBD1
clone_size: .
v_call: TRBV7-9
j_call: TRBJ1-1
cdr3_length: 14

cdr3_nt: TGTGCCAGCACCGGACTCTTCAGCTCCTACAATGAGCAGTTCTTC
cdr3_aa: CASTGLFSSYNEQFF
d_call: .
clone_size: .
v_call: TRBV6-1
j_call: TRBJ2-1
cdr3_length: 15

cdr3_nt: TGTGCCATCAGTGAGCCGTCAGGCATGAACACTGAAGCTTTCTTT
cdr3_aa: CAISEPSGMNTEAFF
d_call: .
clone_size: once
v_call: TRBV10-3
j_call: TRBJ1-1
cdr3_length: 15

cdr3_nt: TGTGCCAGCAGTTACCGACCGACAGGGACTAACTATGGCTACACCTTC
cdr3_aa: CASSYRPTGTNYGYTF
d_call: TRBD1
clone_size: .
v_call: TRBV6-5
j_call: TRBJ1-2
cdr3_length: 16

cdr3_nt: TGCGCCAGCAGCTTGGGCCAGGGGACGAGGGGTCCTTATGGCTACACCTTC
cdr3_aa: CASSLGQGTRGPYGYTF
d_call: .
clone_size: .
v_call: TRBV5-1
j_call: TRBJ1-2
cdr3_length: 17

cdr3_nt: TGTGCCAGCAGTCCGGACAGGATAAATGAGCAGTTCTTC
cdr3_aa: CASSPDRINEQFF
d_call: TRBD1
clone_size: once
v_call: TRBV6-5
j_call: TRBJ2-1
cdr3_length: 13

cdr3_nt: TGTGCCAGCAGCCTGACAGGGAGTCAGCCCCAGCATTTT
cdr3_aa: CASSLTGSQPQHF
d_call: TRBD1
clone_size: .
v_call: TRBV6-1
j_call: TRBJ1-5
cdr3_length: 13

cdr3_nt: TGTGCCAGCAGGCTTAGGACTGAGAATGAAAAACTGTTTTTT
cdr3_aa: CASRLRTENEKLFF
d_call: .
clone_size: .
v_call: TRBV2
j_call: TRBJ1-4
cdr3_length: 14

cdr3_nt: TGTGCCAGCAGCCCCGACCAAGAGACCCAGTACTTC
cdr3_aa: CASSPDQETQYF
d_call: .
clone_size: .
v_call: TRBV9
j_call: TRBJ2-5
cdr3_length: 12

cdr3_nt: TGTGCCAGCAGCGTAGCGGGACAATCATCACCCCTCCACTTT
cdr3_aa: CASSVAGQSSPLHF
d_call: .
clone_size: few
v_call: TRBV9
j_call: TRBJ1-6
cdr3_length: 14

cdr3_nt: TGCGCCAGCAGTGATCCTCCCGGGGAACGAGGCGGGGAGCTGTTTTTT
cdr3_aa: CASSDPPGERGGELFF
d_call: .
clone_size: .
v_call: TRBV10-2
j_call: TRBJ2-2
cdr3_length: 16

cdr3_nt: TGTGCCAGCAGCTTAGTGGGGGGGCAGTACTTC
cdr3_aa: CASSLVGGQYF
d_call: .
clone_size: few
v_call: TRBV7-9
j_call: TRBJ2-7
cdr3_length: 11

cdr3_nt: TGCAGCGTTGTCCCAGGGTCTAACTATGGCTACACCTTC
cdr3_aa: CSVVPGSNYGYTF
d_call: .
clone_size: .
v_call: TRBV29-1
j_call: TRBJ1-2
cdr3_length: 13

cdr3_nt: TGTGCCAGCACAGGACAGGGAATTTCACCCCTCCACTTT
cdr3_aa: CASTGQGISPLHF
d_call: TRBD1
clone_size: .
v_call: TRBV25-1
j_call: TRBJ1-6
cdr3_length: 13

cdr3_nt: TGTGCCAGCACTACAGGGGTAAATGGCTACACCTTC
cdr3_aa: CASTTGVNGYTF
d_call: TRBD1
clone_size: .
v_call: TRBV27
j_call: TRBJ1-2
cdr3_length: 12

cdr3_nt: TGTGCCAGCAGGGTGAGACAGGGCCCCCAAGAGACCCAGTACTTC
cdr3_aa: CASRVRQGPQETQYF
d_call: TRBD1
clone_size: .
v_call: TRBV2
j_call: TRBJ2-5
cdr3_length: 15

cdr3_nt: TGCGCCAGCAGCCAACAGTTCACAGCGGGGGGCTACGAGCAGTACTTC
cdr3_aa: CASSQQFTAGGYEQYF
d_call: TRBD2
clone_size: .
v_call: TRBV4-1
j_call: TRBJ2-7
cdr3_length: 16

cdr3_nt: TGCGCCAGCAGCCAAGATCCCCACAGGGGGTCTAGTTACTACGAGCAGTACTTC
cdr3_aa: CASSQDPHRGSSYYEQYF
d_call: TRBD1
clone_size: .
v_call: TRBV4-1
j_call: TRBJ2-7
cdr3_length: 18

cdr3_nt: TGCGCCAGCAGCTCAGCGTTGAGCTCCTATAATTCACCCCTCCACTTT
cdr3_aa: CASSSALSSYNSPLHF
d_call: .
clone_size: .
v_call: TRBV5-1
j_call: TRBJ1-6
cdr3_length: 16

cdr3_nt: TGTGCCAGCAGCGGGGGACAGGCGGCCCAGCATTTT
cdr3_aa: CASSGGQAAQHF
d_call: TRBD1
clone_size: .
v_call: TRBV2
j_call: TRBJ1-5
cdr3_length: 12

cdr3_nt: TGTGCCAGCAGCTTAGATGGGGAGGAGACCCAGTACTTC
cdr3_aa: CASSLDGEETQYF
d_call: .
clone_size: once
v_call: TRBV11-3
j_call: TRBJ2-5
cdr3_length: 13

cdr3_nt: TGTGCCACTCAGATACAGGGTTACGAGCAGTACTTC
cdr3_aa: CATQIQGYEQYF
d_call: .
clone_size: .
v_call: TRBV5-4
j_call: TRBJ2-7
cdr3_length: 12

cdr3_nt: TGCGCCAGCAGCTTGGATTCAGGGATCGATTCACCCCTCCACTTT
cdr3_aa: CASSLDSGIDSPLHF
d_call: .
clone_size: .
v_call: TRBV5-1
j_call: TRBJ1-6
cdr3_length: 15

cdr3_nt: TGTGCCAGCAGCGCCTGGGGACAGAGGAGAGAAAACATTCAGTACTTC
cdr3_aa: CASSAWGQRRENIQYF
d_call: TRBD1
clone_size: .
v_call: TRBV11-2
j_call: TRBJ2-4
cdr3_length: 16

cdr3_nt: TGTGCCAGCAGCTTATCCGGGACAGGGTATGGCTACACCTTC
cdr3_aa: CASSLSGTGYGYTF
d_call: TRBD1
clone_size: .
v_call: TRBV7-9
j_call: TRBJ1-2
cdr3_length: 14

cdr3_nt: TGCGCCAGCAGCTCGGGACTTAGAGAAGAGACCCAGTACTTC
cdr3_aa: CASSSGLREETQYF
d_call: .
clone_size: .
v_call: TRBV5-1
j_call: TRBJ2-5
cdr3_length: 14

cdr3_nt: TGTGCCAGCAGTCCCTCGGGGAGACGCGGCTACACCTTC
cdr3_aa: CASSPSGRRGYTF
d_call: .
clone_size: .
v_call: TRBV27
j_call: TRBJ1-2
cdr3_length: 13

cdr3_nt: TGTGCCACCGGGGACTACAGGAGGTTTGAAAAACTGTTTTTT
cdr3_aa: CATGDYRRFEKLFF
d_call: .
clone_size: .
v_call: TRBV15
j_call: TRBJ1-4
cdr3_length: 14

cdr3_nt: TGTGCCAGCAGCCCAGGGGGGACTAGCGTCCCTCCCGGGGAGCTGTTTTTT
cdr3_aa: CASSPGGTSVPPGELFF
d_call: TRBD2
clone_size: once
v_call: TRBV11-3
j_call: TRBJ2-2
cdr3_length: 17

cdr3_nt: TGCGCCAGCAGCTTGGTCTCTAGCGTTGAGCAGTTCTTC
cdr3_aa: CASSLVSSVEQFF
d_call: .
clone_size: .
v_call: TRBV5-1
j_call: TRBJ2-1
cdr3_length: 13

cdr3_nt: TGTGCCTGGAGTATAGCGGAAACTAGGCAGCCCCAGCATTTT
cdr3_aa: CAWSIAETRQPQHF
d_call: .
clone_size: .
v_call: TRBV30
j_call: TRBJ1-5
cdr3_length: 14

cdr3_nt: TGTGCCTGGAGTGTCCTCACGGGAGCTTATGAGCAGTTCTTC
cdr3_aa: CAWSVLTGAYEQFF
d_call: .
clone_size: .
v_call: TRBV30
j_call: TRBJ2-1
cdr3_length: 14

cdr3_nt: TGTGCCAGCAGTTACCGAGTCAGGCGTGAGCAGTTCTTC
cdr3_aa: CASSYRVRREQFF
d_call: .
clone_size: .
v_call: TRBV6-5
j_call: TRBJ2-1
cdr3_length: 13

cdr3_nt: TGTGCCAGCAGCCCCCGGGATAAGGGCGGGGAGCTGTTTTTT
cdr3_aa: CASSPRDKGGELFF
d_call: .
clone_size: .
v_call: TRBV7-7
j_call: TRBJ2-2
cdr3_length: 14

cdr3_nt: TGTGCCAGCAGTCAGGACAGGGGAGGTTACGAGCAGTACTTC
cdr3_aa: CASSQDRGGYEQYF
d_call: TRBD1
clone_size: .
v_call: TRBV6-5
j_call: TRBJ2-7
cdr3_length: 14